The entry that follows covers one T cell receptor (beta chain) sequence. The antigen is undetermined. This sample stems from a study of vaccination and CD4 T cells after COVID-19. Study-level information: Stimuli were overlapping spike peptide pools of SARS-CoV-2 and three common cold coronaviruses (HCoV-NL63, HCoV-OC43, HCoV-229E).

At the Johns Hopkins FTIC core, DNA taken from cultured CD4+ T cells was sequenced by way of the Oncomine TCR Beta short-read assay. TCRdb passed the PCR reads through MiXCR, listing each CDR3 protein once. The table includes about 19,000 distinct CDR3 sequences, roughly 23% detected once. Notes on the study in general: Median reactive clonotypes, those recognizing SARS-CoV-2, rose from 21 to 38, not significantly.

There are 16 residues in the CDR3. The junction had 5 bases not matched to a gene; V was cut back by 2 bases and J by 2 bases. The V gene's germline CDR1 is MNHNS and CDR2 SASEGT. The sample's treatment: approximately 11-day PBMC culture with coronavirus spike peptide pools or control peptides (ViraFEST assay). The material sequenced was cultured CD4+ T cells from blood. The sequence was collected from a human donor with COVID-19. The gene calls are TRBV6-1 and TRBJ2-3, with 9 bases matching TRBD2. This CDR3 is CASSETAGGITDTQYF. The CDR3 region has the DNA TGTGCCAGCAGTGAAACAGCGGGGGGAATCACAGATACGCAGTATTTT.